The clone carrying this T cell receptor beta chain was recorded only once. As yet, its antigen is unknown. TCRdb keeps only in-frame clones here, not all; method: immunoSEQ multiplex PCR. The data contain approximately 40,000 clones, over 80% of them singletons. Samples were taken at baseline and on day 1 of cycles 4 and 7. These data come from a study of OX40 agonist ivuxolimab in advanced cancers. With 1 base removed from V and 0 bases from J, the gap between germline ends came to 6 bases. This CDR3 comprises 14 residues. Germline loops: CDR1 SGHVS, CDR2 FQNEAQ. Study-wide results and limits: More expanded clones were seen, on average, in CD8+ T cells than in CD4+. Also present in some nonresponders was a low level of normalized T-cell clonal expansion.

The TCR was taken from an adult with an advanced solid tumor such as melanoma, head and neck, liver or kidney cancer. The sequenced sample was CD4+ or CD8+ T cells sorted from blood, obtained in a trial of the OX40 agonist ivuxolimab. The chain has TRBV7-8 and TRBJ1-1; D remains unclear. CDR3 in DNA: TGTGCCAGCAGCTTAGGAACGGTGAACACTGAAGCTTTCTTT. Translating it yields CASSLGTVNTEAFF.